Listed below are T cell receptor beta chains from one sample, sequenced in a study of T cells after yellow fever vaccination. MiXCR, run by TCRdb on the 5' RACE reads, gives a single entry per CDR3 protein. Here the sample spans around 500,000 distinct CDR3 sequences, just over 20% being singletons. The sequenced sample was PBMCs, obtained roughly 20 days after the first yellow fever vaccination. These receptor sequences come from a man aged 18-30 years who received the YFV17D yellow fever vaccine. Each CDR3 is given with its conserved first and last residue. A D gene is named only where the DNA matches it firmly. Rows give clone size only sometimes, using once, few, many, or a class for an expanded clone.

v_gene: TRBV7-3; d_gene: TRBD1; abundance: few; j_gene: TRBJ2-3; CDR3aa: CASSYRPTGGTDTQYF; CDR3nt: TGTGCCAGCAGCTACCGACCTACAGGGGGCACAGATACGCAGTATTTT
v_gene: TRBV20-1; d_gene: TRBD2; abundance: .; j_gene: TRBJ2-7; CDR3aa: CSASGTSGSSYEQYF; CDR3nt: TGCAGTGCCTCGGGGACTAGCGGAAGCTCCTACGAGCAGTACTTC
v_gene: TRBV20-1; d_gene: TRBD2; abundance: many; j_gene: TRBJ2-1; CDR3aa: CSAGGAGGTHNEQFF; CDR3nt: TGCAGTGCTGGCGGGGCGGGGGGGACCCACAATGAGCAGTTCTTC
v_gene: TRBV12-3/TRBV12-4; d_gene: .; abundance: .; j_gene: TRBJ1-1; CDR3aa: CASTSLGRKAFF; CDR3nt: TGTGCCAGCACCTCACTGGGCAGGAAAGCTTTCTTT
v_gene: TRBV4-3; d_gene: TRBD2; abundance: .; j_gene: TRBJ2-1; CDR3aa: CASSLLGVGGGAKNEQFF; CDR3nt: TGCGCCAGCAGCCTTCTCGGGGTTGGCGGGGGGGCCAAGAATGAGCAGTTCTTC
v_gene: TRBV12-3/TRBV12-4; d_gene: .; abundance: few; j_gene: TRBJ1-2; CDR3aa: CASSLAGARGYGYTF; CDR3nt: TGTGCCAGCAGTTTAGCAGGGGCGCGGGGCTATGGCTACACCTTC
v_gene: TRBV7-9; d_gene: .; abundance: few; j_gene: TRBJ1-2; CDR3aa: CASNEGGSHTWGYTF; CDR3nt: TGTGCCAGCAACGAGGGCGGCAGTCACACGTGGGGCTACACCTTC
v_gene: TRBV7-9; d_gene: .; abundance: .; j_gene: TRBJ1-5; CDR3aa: CASSSSRQPQHF; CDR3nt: TGTGCCAGCAGCTCCAGTAGGCAGCCCCAGCATTTT
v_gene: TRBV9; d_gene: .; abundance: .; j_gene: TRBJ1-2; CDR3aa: CASSPDGLYGYTF; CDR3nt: TGTGCCAGCAGCCCCGACGGCCTTTATGGCTACACCTTC
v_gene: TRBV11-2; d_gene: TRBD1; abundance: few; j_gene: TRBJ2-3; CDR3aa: CASSPGQSRDTQYF; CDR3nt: TGTGCCAGCAGCCCGGGACAGTCTAGAGATACGCAGTATTTT
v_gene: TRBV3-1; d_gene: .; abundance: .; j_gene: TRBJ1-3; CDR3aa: CASSLDVGAGNTIYF; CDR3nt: TGTGCCAGCAGCCTGGACGTGGGGGCTGGAAACACCATATATTTT
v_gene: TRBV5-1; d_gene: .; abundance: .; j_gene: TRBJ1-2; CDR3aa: CASSLANRARGYTF; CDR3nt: TGCGCCAGCAGCTTGGCCAACAGGGCCCGAGGCTACACCTTC
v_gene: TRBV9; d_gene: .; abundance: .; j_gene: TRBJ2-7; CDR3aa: CASSVAVTGYYEQYF; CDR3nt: TGTGCCAGCAGCGTAGCTGTGACAGGTTACTACGAGCAGTACTTC
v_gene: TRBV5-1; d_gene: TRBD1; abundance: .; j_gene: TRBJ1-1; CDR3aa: CASSLTKTGAMNTEAFF; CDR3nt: TGCGCCAGCAGCTTGACAAAGACAGGGGCGATGAACACTGAAGCTTTCTTT
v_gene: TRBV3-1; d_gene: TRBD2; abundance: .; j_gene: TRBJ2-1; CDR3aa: CASSQGGAGKYNEQFF; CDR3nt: TGTGCCAGCAGCCAAGGCGGAGCGGGGAAATACAATGAGCAGTTCTTC
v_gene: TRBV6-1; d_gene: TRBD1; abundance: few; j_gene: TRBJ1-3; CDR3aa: CASSQGAEGNTIYF; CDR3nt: TGTGCCAGCAGTCAGGGGGCGGAAGGAAACACCATATATTTT
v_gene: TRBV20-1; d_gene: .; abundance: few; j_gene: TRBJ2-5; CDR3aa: CSARDWRDQETQYF; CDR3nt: TGCAGTGCTAGAGATTGGAGGGACCAAGAGACCCAGTACTTC
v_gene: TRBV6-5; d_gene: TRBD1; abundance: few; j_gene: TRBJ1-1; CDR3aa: CASSSRTGVRAEAFF; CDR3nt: TGTGCCAGCAGTTCCCGGACAGGGGTAAGGGCTGAAGCTTTCTTT
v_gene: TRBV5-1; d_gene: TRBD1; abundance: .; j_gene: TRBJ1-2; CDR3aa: CASSLGGQGVGDYGYTF; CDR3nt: TGCGCCAGCAGCTTGGGTGGACAGGGCGTTGGCGACTATGGCTACACCTTC
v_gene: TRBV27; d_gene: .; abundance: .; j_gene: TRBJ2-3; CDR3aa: CASSSRWNTQYF; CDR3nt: TGTGCCAGCAGTTCTCGATGGAATACGCAGTATTTT
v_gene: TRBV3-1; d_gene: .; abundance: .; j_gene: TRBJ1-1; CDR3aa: CASSQSSRQSAEAFF; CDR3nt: TGTGCCAGCAGCCAATCCTCCCGACAGTCTGCTGAAGCTTTCTTT
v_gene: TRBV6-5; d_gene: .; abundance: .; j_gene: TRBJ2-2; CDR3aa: CASSSTRPGELFF; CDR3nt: TGTGCCAGCAGTTCGACTCGTCCTGGGGAGCTGTTTTTT
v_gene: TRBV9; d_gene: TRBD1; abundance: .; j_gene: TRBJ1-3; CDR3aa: CASSGQGRGNTIYF; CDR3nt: TGTGCCAGCAGCGGACAGGGACGGGGAAACACCATATATTTT
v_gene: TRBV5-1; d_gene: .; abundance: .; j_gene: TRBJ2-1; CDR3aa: CASRGLGYNEQFF; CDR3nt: TGCGCCAGCAGGGGGCTTGGGTACAATGAGCAGTTCTTC
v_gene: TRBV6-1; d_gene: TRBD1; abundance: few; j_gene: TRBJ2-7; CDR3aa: CASSGTVPYEQYF; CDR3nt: TGTGCCAGCTCCGGGACAGTTCCTTACGAGCAGTACTTC
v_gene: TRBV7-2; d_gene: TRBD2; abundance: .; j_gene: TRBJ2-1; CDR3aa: CASSRSASGDPEQFF; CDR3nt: TGTGCCAGCAGCCGTTCGGCTAGCGGGGATCCTGAGCAGTTCTTC
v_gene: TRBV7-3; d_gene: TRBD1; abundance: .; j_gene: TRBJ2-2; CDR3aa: CASSLQGVPGELFF; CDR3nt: TGTGCCAGCAGCTTACAGGGGGTACCCGGGGAGCTGTTTTTT
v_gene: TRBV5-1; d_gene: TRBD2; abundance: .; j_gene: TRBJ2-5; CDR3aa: CASTRTSGPFGTQYF; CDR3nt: TGCGCCAGCACCAGGACTAGCGGGCCATTTGGGACCCAGTACTTC
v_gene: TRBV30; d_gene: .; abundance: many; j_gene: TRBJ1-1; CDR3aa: CAWSYAENTEAFF; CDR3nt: TGTGCCTGGAGTTACGCGGAAAACACTGAAGCTTTCTTT
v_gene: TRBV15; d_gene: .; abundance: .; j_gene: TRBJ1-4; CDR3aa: CATSRDGTFNEKLFF; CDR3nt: TGTGCCACCAGCAGAGACGGGACATTCAATGAAAAACTGTTTTTT
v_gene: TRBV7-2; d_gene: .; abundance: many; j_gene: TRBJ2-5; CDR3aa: CASSPGYSETQYF; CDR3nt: TGTGCCAGCAGCCCAGGGTATTCAGAGACCCAGTACTTC
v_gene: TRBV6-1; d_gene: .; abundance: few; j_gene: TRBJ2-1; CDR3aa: CASSEWVGEDGEQFF; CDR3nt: TGTGCCAGCAGTGAATGGGTAGGGGAAGATGGGGAGCAGTTCTTC
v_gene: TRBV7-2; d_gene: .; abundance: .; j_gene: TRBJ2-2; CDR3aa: CASCPVGGGTGELFF; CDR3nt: TGTGCCAGCTGCCCCGTGGGAGGGGGAACCGGGGAGCTGTTTTTT
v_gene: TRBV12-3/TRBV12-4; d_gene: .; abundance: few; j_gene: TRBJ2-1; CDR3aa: CASSLLGVNEQFF; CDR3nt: TGTGCCAGCAGTTTATTGGGGGTCAATGAGCAGTTCTTC
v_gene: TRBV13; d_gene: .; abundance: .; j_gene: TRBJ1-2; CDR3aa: CASSFAGDGYTF; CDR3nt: TGTGCCAGCAGCTTTGCGGGGGATGGCTACACCTTC
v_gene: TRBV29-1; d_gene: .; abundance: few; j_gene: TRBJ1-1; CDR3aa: CSAAVTRDGAMNTEAFF; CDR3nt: TGCAGCGCCGCGGTGACCAGGGACGGCGCTATGAACACTGAAGCTTTCTTT
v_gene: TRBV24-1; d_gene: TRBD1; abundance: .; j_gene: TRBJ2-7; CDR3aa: CATSAPGTGGIYEQYF; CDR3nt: TGTGCCACCAGTGCCCCTGGGACAGGGGGCATTTACGAGCAGTACTTC
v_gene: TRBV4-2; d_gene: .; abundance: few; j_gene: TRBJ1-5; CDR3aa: CASSQDQQGIRNQPQHF; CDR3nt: TGTGCCAGCAGCCAAGATCAGCAGGGGATAAGGAATCAGCCCCAGCATTTT
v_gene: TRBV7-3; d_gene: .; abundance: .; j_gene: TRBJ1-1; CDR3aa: CASSLRYSPRNTEAFF; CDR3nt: TGTGCCAGCAGCTTACGGTATTCCCCCAGGAACACTGAAGCTTTCTTT
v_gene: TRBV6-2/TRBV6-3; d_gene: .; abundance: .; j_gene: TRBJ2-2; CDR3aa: CASSPHGNTGELFF; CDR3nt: TGTGCCAGCAGCCCGCACGGGAACACCGGGGAGCTGTTTTTT
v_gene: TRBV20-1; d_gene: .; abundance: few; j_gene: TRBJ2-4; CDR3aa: CSADWLNIQYF; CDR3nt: TGCAGTGCCGATTGGCTGAACATTCAGTACTTC
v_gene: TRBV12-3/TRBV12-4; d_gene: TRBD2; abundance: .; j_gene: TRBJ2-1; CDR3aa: CASTTSGVYEQFF; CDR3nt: TGTGCCAGCACGACTAGCGGGGTTTATGAGCAGTTCTTC
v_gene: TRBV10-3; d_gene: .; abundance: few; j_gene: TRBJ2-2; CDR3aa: CAISEINRAPGELFF; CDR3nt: TGTGCCATCAGTGAGATAAACCGGGCCCCCGGGGAGCTGTTTTTT
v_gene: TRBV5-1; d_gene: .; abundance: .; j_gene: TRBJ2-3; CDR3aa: CASSLEVGADTQYF; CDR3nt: TGCGCCAGCAGCTTGGAGGTGGGGGCAGATACGCAGTATTTT
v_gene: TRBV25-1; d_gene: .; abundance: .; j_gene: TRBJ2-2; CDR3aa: CASSGDWNTGELFF; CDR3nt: TGTGCCAGCAGTGGGGACTGGAACACCGGGGAGCTGTTTTTT
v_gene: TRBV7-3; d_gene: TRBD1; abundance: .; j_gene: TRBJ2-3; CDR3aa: CASSSSLGGQGADTQYF; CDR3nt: TGTGCCAGCAGCTCCTCCCTAGGAGGACAGGGGGCAGACACGCAGTATTTT
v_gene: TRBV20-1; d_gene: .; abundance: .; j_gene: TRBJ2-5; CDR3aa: CSVSKGMGETQYF; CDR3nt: TGCAGTGTTAGCAAGGGGATGGGAGAGACCCAGTACTTC
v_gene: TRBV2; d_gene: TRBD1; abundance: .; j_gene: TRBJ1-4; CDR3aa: CASRDRGTNEKLFF; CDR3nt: TGTGCCAGCAGGGACAGGGGTACTAATGAAAAACTGTTTTTT
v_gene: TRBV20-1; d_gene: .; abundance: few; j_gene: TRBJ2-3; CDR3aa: CSAPTPSGSTDTQYF; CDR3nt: TGCAGTGCCCCCACCCCCTCGGGTTCCACAGATACGCAGTATTTT
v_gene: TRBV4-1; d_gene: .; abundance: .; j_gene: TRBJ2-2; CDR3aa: CASSQTAGELFF; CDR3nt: TGCGCCAGCAGCCAGACTGCGGGGGAGCTGTTTTTT
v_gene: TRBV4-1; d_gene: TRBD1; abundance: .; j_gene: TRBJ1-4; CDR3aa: CASRQGQSTNEKLFF; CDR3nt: TGCGCCAGCAGACAGGGACAGTCAACTAATGAAAAACTGTTTTTT
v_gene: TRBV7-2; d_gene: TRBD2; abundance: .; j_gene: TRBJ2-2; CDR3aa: CASRAGVVAGELFF; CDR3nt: TGTGCCAGCAGAGCGGGGGTGGTCGCCGGGGAGCTGTTTTTT
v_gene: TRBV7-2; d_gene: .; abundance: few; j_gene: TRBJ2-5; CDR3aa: CASSLRHQETQYF; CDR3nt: TGTGCCAGCAGCTTAAGGCACCAAGAGACCCAGTACTTC
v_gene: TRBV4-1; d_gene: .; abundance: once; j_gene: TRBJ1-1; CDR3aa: CASSRDQAGGLNTEAFF; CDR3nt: TGCGCCAGCAGCCGCGATCAGGCCGGGGGGTTGAACACTGAAGCTTTCTTT
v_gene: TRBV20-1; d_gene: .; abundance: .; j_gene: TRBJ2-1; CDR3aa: CSARASANPRGEQFF; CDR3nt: TGCAGTGCTAGAGCGTCGGCTAATCCCCGAGGTGAGCAGTTCTTC
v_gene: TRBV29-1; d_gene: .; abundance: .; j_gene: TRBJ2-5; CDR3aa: CSVEGGAGQETQYF; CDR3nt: TGCAGCGTTGAAGGGGGGGCGGGACAAGAGACCCAGTACTTC
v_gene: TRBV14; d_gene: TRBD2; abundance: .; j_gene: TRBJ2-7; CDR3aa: CASSPISGGALEQYF; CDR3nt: TGTGCCAGCAGCCCCATTAGCGGGGGGGCTCTCGAGCAGTACTTC